The 5 T cell receptor beta chains below all came from one sample that was sequenced in a study of blood T cell repertoires in COVID-19. Only in-frame clones appear in the TCRdb table, and some are missing; sequencing was by immunoSEQ multiplex PCR. This sample carries about 200,000 clones, more than 75% of them seen once, and the ten largest clones take 6% to 7.5%. Sequencing was carried out using PBMCs or T cells enriched from blood (not recorded which). The receptor set was obtained from a woman in her thirties or forties with acute COVID-19.

This chain uses TRBV9 with TRBJ1-1; 9 bases align to TRBD1. The CDR3 sequence is 16 residues long. After removal of 3 bases from V and 5 bases from J, the junction contained 11 bases not matched to a gene. Germline CDR1 reads SGDLS; CDR2 reads YYNGEE. Written as DNA, the CDR3 is TGTGCCAGCAGCGAGGGACAGGGATTCGGGGTTACTGAAGCTTTCTTT. Amino acids: CASSEGQGFGVTEAFF.

V gene TRBV30 combines with J gene TRBJ2-2; D not certain. V dropped 0 bases and J dropped 1 base, with 6 bases sitting between them. Germline lookup yields CDR1 GTSNPN and CDR2 SVGIG (reference sequence). This CDR3 has 14 amino acids. DNA for the CDR3: TGTGCCTGGAGTGTACTAAAGAACACCGGGGAGCTGTTTTTT. It yields the protein CAWSVLKNTGELFF.

CDR3 amino acids: CASSFTEQAAQYF. The CDR3 DNA is TGTGCCAGCAGTTTCACCGAGCAGGCTGCGCAGTACTTC. V is TRBV12-3 or TRBV12-4 and J is TRBJ2-7; D call uncertain. CDR3 length: 13 amino acids. V was clipped by 3 bases and J by 9 bases, with 15 bases between them.

The chain couples TRBV5-1 to TRBJ2-7; D is perhaps TRBD1 (6 bases). V lost 2 bases and J lost 1, with 7 bases in between. Germline values: CDR1 SGHRS, CDR2 YFSETQ. CDR3 size: 13 residues. In DNA, the CDR3 is TGCGCCAGCAGCTTTGACAGGTCCTACGAGCAGTACTTC. Translated: CASSFDRSYEQYF.

The CDR3 DNA follows: TGTGCCAGCAGTTACGACAGGGGTCAAATGAACACTGAAGCTTTCTTT. Translation gives CASSYDRGQMNTEAFF. This rearrangement joins TRBV6-5 to TRBJ1-1; 8 bases align to TRBD1. Trimming at V came to 2 bases and at J to 0 bases, leaving 5 bases not matched to a gene. This CDR3 contains 16 residues. Germline CDR1 and CDR2: MNHEY and SVGAGI.